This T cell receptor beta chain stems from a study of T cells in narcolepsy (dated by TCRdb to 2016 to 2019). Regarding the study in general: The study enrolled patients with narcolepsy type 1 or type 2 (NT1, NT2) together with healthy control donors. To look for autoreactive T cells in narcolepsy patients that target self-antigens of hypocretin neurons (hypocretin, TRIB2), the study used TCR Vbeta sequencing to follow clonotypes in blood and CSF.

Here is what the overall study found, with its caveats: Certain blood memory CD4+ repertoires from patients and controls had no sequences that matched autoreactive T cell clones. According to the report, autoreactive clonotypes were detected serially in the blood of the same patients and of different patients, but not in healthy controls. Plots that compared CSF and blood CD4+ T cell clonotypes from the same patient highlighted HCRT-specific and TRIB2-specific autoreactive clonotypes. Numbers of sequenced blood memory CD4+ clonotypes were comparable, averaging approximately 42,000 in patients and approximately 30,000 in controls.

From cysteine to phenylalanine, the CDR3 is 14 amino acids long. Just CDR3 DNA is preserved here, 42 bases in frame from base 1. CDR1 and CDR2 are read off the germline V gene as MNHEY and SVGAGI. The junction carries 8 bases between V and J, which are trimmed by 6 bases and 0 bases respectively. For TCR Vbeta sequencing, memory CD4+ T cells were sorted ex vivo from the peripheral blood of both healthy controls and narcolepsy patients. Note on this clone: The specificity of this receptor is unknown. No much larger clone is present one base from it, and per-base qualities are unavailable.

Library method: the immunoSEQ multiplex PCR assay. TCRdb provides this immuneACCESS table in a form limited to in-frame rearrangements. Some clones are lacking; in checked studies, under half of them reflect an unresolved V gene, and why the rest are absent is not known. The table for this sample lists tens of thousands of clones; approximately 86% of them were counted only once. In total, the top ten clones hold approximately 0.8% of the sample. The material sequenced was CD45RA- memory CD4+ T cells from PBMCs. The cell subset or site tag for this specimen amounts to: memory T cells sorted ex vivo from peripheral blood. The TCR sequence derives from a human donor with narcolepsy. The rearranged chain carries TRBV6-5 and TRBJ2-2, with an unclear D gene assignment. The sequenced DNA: TGTGCCAGCAGATTTCAGACGAACACCGGGGAGCTGTTTTTT. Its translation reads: CASRFQTNTGELFF.